Sequencing of this T cell receptor (beta chain) was carried out in a study of a mutant IDH1 vaccine in newly diagnosed glioma. Study context: Vaccine dosing followed radiotherapy by 4-6 weeks, or accompanied temozolomide cycles. Week 35 held visit V12, while week 47 held visit V13. Antecedent treatment encompassed radiotherapy, temozolomide, or their combination; the majority received both.

Clones were read by immunoSEQ multiplex PCR, and TCRdb kept only the in-frame ones, dropping some. Found here are fewer than 55,000 clones, 80% to 85% of them singletons; the top ten hold around 4.5%. Notes on this clone: Antigen: not known.

Time point specified: week 35, safety follow-up. Each dose delivered 300 ug of mutant IDH1 20-mer peptide subcutaneously with imiquimod. Here the sequenced sample was PBMCs, taken from a glioma patient whose treatment included an IDH1 peptide vaccine. This TCR derives from a middle-aged woman with glioma. Some clones in this sample may be carry-over from other donors' samples.

CDR3 DNA: TGTGCCAGCTCTCTTACCACTGAGGGGGCCGGGGAGCTGTTTTTT. Its protein is CASSLTTEGAGELFF. V and J are TRBV18 and TRBJ2-2; perhaps TRBD1 as D (6 bases). V lost 6 bases to trimming and J lost 6 bases, with 17 bases between them. Germline V gene data show CDR1 as KGHSH and CDR2 as LQKENI. The CDR3 contains 15 residues.